This T cell receptor (beta chain) was documented in a study of blood T cell repertoires in COVID-19. The wider study: Acute and convalescent COVID-19 samples came from the United States, Italy and Spain. T cells, B-cell-depleted T cells, or PBMCs provided the cDNA or gDNA that served as material.

Seattle participants joined during active infection and were tracked over time. The CDR3 length is 14 residues. The germline V gene encodes CDR1 MDHEN and CDR2 SYDVKM. V was clipped by 3 bases and J by 4 bases; unmatched bases: 1. This clone has a single count. In the original processing: Estimates of nucleated cell counts were drawn from the amplification of reference gene primers. Sequenced by immunoSEQ multiplex PCR; TCRdb stores in-frame clones only, minus some. V, J and clone size were drawn from that table, and D and trimming were deduced from the DNA. The repertoire holds under 250,000 clones, with approximately 90% as singletons.

Sequences were obtained from peripheral blood. The receptor's source is a man under 40 with COVID-19, enrolled during active disease. V is TRBV28 and J is TRBJ2-2; TRBD2 aligns across 8 bases. CDR3 residues: CASSFAGGTGELFF. The CDR3 DNA sequence: TGTGCCAGCAGTTTTGCGGGGGGCACCGGGGAGCTGTTTTTT.